This TCR beta chain was documented in a study of blood T cell repertoires in COVID-19. Study overall: The samples span acute and convalescent COVID-19 from the United States, Italy and Spain. T cells, B-cell-depleted T cells, or PBMCs provided the cDNA or gDNA that served as material.

How the authors handled the data: Nucleated cell number was recorded as an estimate derived from reference gene primer amplification. Produced via immunoSEQ multiplex PCR; TCRdb's table is partial and in-frame only. That table is the source of V, J and clone size, and D and trimming were worked out from the DNA. The sample shows 100,000 to 150,000 clones, roughly 72% of them seen only once. Trimming pared 3 bases from V and 5 bases from J, leaving 9 bases between. The CDR3 has 13 residues. The germline CDR1 and CDR2 sequences are SGHTA and FQGNSA. The sequencing sample was made of peripheral blood. J is TRBJ2-3 and V is TRBV7-2; D is unclear. The receptor was isolated from a man aged 60 to 69 with acute or convalescent COVID-19. The CDR3 DNA reads TGTGCCAGCAGCTTTTCCACCGGAGATACGCAGTATTTT. Its protein product is CASSFSTGDTQYF.